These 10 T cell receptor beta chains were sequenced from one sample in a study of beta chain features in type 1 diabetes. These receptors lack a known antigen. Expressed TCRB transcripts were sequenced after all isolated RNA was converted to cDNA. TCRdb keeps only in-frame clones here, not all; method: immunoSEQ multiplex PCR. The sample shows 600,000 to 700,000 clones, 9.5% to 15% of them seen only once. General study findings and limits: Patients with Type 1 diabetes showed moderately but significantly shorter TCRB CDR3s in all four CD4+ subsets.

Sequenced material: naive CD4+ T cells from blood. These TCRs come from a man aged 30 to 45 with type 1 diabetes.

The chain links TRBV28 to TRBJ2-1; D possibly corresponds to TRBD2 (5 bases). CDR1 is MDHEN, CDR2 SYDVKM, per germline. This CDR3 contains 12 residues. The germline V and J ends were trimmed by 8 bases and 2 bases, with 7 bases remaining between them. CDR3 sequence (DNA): TGTGCCAGCTTCGGGACCTACAATGAGCAGTTCTTC. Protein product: CASFGTYNEQFF. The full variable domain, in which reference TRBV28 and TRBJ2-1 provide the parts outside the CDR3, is DVKVTQSSRYLVKRTGEKVFLECVQDMDHENMFWYRQDPGLGLRLIYFSYDVKMKEKGDIPEGYSVSREKKERFSLILESASTNQTSMYLCASFGTYNEQFFGPGTRLTVL.

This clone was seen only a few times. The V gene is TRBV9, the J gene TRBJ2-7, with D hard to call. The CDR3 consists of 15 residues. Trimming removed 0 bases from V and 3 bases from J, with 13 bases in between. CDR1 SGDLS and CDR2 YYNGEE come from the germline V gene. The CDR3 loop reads CASSVGAPGRYEQYF. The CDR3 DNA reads TGTGCCAGCAGCGTAGGGGCCCCTGGTCGCTACGAGCAGTACTTC. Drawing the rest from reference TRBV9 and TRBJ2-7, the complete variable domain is DSGVTQTPKHLITATGQRVTLRCSPRSGDLSVYWYQQSLDQGLQFLIQYYNGEERAKGNILERFSAQQFPDLHSELNLSSLELGDSALYFCASSVGAPGRYEQYFGPGTRLTVT.

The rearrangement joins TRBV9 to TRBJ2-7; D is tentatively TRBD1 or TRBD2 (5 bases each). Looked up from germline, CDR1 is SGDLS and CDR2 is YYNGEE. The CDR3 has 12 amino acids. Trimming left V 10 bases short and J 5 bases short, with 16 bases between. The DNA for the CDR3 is TGTGCCGGGGGACCTTTAGGCCACGAGCAGTACTTC. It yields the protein CAGGPLGHEQYF.

The CDR3 DNA reads TGCAGCGTTCGAGAGGGCCGATATGGCTACACCTTC. It yields the protein CSVREGRYGYTF. This sequence joins TRBV29-1 and TRBJ1-2; D is unclear. The CDR3 covers 12 residues. With 5 bases removed from V and 5 bases from J, the gap between germline ends came to 12 bases. The germline V gene encodes CDR1 SQVTM and CDR2 ANQGSEA.

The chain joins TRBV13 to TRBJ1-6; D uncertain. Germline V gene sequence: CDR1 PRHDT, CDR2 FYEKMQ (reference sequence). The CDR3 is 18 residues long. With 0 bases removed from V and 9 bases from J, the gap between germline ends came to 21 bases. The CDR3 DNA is TGTGCCAGCAGCTTAGGCCTTTCGGCTGGGAGAAGGAGTTCACCCCTCCACTTT. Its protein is CASSLGLSAGRRSSPLHF. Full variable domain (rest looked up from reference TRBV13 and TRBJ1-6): AAGVIQSPRHLIKEKRETATLKCYPIPRHDTVYWYQQGPGQDPQFLISFYEKMQSDKGSIPDRFSAQQFSDYHSELNMSSLELGDSALYFCASSLGLSAGRRSSPLHFGNGTRLTVT.

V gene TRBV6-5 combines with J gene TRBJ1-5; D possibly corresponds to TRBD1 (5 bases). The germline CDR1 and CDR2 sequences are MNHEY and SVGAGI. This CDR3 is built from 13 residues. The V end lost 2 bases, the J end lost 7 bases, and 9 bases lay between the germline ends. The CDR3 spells CASSYQGGQPQHF. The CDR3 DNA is TGTGCCAGCAGTTACCAGGGCGGGCAGCCCCAGCATTTT.

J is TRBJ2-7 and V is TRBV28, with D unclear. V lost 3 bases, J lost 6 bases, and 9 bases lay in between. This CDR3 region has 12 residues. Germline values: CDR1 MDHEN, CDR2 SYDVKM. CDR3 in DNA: TGTGCCAGCAGTTTGAGACCCACCGAGCAGTACTTC. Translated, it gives CASSLRPTEQYF.

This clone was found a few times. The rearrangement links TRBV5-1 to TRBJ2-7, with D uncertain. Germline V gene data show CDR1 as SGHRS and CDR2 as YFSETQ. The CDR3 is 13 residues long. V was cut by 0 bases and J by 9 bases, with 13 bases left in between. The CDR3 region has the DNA TGCGCCAGCAGCTTGGCCCCAGACCCAGGGCAGTACTTC. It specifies CASSLAPDPGQYF. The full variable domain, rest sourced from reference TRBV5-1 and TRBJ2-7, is KAGVTQTPRYLIKTRGQQVTLSCSPISGHRSVSWYQQTPGQGLQFLFEYFSETQRNKGNFPGRFSGRQFSNSRSEMNVSTLELGDSALYLCASSLAPDPGQYFGPGTRLTVT.

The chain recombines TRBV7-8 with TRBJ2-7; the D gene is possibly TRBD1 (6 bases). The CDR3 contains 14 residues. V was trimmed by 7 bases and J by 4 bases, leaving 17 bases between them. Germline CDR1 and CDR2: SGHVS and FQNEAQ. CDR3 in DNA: TGTGCCAGCATTACAGGGATTCTCGGTTACGAGCAGTACTTC. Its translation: CASITGILGYEQYF.

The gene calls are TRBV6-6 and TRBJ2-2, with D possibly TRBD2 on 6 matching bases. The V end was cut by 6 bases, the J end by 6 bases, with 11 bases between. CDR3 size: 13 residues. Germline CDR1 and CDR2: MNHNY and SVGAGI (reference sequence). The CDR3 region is CASRSGTPGELFF. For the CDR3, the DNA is TGTGCCAGCAGGTCCGGGACTCCCGGGGAGCTGTTTTTT.